The next 3 T cell receptor beta chains were all read from a single sample in a study of CXCR3-negative and CXCR3-positive naive CD8 T cells. General study results and limits: A higher hydrophobicity marked the TRB CDR3s of CXCR3-positive naive cells versus CXCR3-negative naive cells.

Antigens of these TCRs are unknown. With UMI labels, 5' RACE was used to prepare the TRB cDNA libraries. TCRdb reprocessed the 5' RACE reads, keeping one entry per CDR3 protein, no DNA. This table holds about 120,000 distinct CDR3 sequences. Sequencing was performed on naive CXCR3+ CD8+ T cells from blood. Subset reported: CD45RO-CCR7+CD27+CD95- naive CD8+ T cells expressing CXCR3 (TNR3+). The source of these receptors is a human donor in good health. Some clones in this sample may be carry-over from other donors' samples.

V and J are TRBV7-3 and TRBJ2-7; no DNA is available, so the TRBD1 call from TCRdb remains unchecked. CDR3 length: 15 amino acids. Germline-derived CDR1 and CDR2 are SGHTA and FQGTGA. CDR3 protein: CASSVTGTGGDEQYF.

This chain connects TRBV12-3 or TRBV12-4 to TRBJ2-7; the D gene TCRdb calls, TRBD2, cannot be checked with no DNA. The CDR3 totals 16 residues. CDR3 loop: CASSPRSSGGAYEQYF.

The rearrangement joins TRBV7-8 to TRBJ2-7; checking the TCRdb D call of TRBD1 is not possible without DNA. This CDR3 is built from 13 residues. Germline V gene sequence: CDR1 SGHVS, CDR2 FQNEAQ. CDR3 sequence reads: CASSQDRAYEQYF.